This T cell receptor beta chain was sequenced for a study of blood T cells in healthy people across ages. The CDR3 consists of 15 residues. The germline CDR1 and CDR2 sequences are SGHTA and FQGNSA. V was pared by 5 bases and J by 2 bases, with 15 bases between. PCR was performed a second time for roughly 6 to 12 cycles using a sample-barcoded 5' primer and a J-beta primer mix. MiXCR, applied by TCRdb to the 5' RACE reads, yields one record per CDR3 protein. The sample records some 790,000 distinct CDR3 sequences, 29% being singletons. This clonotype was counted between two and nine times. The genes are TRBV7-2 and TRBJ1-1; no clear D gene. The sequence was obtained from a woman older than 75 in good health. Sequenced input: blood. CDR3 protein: CASSPDSSDNTEAFF. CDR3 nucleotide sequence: TGTGCCAGCAGCCCAGACTCCTCAGATAACACTGAAGCTTTCTTT.